This T cell receptor (beta chain) is from a study of blood T cell repertoires in COVID-19. Study-wide context: T cells, B-cell-depleted T cells, or PBMCs supplied cDNA or gDNA.

Data came from immunoSEQ multiplex PCR; TCRdb stores just in-frame clones and leaves some out. The table includes more than 95,000 clones, roughly 80% detected once. V was clipped by 2 bases and J by 4 bases; unmatched bases: 12. The CDR3 contains 18 residues. Germline CDR1 reads SGHVS; CDR2 reads FQNEAQ. The TCR comes from a man aged 80 or over with acute or convalescent COVID-19. What was sequenced was peripheral blood. V gene TRBV7-8 combines with J gene TRBJ1-3, with 9 nucleotides matching TRBD1. CDR3 loop: CASSLLPGQGPGGNTIYF. In nucleotides, the CDR3 is TGTGCCAGCAGCTTACTTCCGGGACAGGGCCCGGGCGGAAACACCATATATTTT.